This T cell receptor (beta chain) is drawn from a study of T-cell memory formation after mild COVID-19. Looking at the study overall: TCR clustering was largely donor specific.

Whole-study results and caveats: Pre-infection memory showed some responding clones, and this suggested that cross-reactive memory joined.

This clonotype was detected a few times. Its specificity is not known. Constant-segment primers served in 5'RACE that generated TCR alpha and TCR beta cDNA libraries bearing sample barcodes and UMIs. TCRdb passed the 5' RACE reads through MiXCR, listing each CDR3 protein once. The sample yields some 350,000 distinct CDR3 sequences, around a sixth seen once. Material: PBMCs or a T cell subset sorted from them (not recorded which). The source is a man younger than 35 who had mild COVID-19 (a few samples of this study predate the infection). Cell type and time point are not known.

The CDR3 nucleotides are TGCGCCAGCAGCGGGGACAGTAGTGAGACCCAGTACTTC. Protein: CASSGDSSETQYF. The chain links TRBV5-1 to TRBJ2-5; 7 bases align to TRBD1. V was pared by 4 bases and J by 5 bases, with 5 bases of the junction left unmatched. The CDR3 contains 13 residues. CDR1 is SGHRS, CDR2 YFSETQ, per germline.